This entry describes one TCR beta chain. The antigen is undetermined. At one end the junction does not follow the germline gene, possibly because of a read error. The entry originates in a study of post-analysis software for immune sequencing data. Germline CDR1 reads MDHEN; CDR2 reads SYDVKM. The CDR3 contains 16 residues. The study, taken as a whole, reports: Among 5 or 6 TRBV segments more frequent in patients than controls were TRBV5-6, TRBV5-1 and TRBV20-1. Compared against controls, patients with multiple sclerosis displayed significantly lower normalized Chao1 diversity.

Unique molecular identifiers were carried by the TCR beta cDNA libraries. Input of 1 to 10 million T cells yielded roughly 530,000 cDNA molecules. TCRdb independently ran MiXCR on the PCR reads; one entry per CDR3 protein. The profile shows a few hundred thousand distinct CDR3 sequences, approximately 46% of them singletons. The clonotype originates from a girl aged 5-17 years with multiple sclerosis. The rearrangement joins TRBV28 to TRBJ2-6; TRBD1 aligns across 7 bases. The sample consisted of blood. CDR3 sequence: CASSLRGGSGADVLTF. Here the CDR3 DNA reads TGTGCCAGCAGTTTGAGAGGGGGCTCTGGGGCCGACGTCCTGACTTTC.